Each of the 21 T cell receptor beta chains below was sequenced from the same sample in a study of blood T cell repertoires in COVID-19. Some clones are missing from TCRdb's copy, which holds only in-frame ones; the method was immunoSEQ multiplex PCR. The sample lists 120,000 or so clones, around 87% occurring once. Sequences were obtained from peripheral blood. The source of these receptors is an older woman with COVID-19, enrolled during active disease.

V usage is TRBV18 and J usage is TRBJ2-7; maybe TRBD1 (6 bases). Germline CDR1 reads KGHSH; CDR2 reads LQKENI. V was cut by 0 bases and J by 6 bases, with 9 bases left in between. The CDR3 runs to 13 residues. CDR3 sequence: CASSPPGASEQYF. CDR3 nucleotide sequence: TGTGCCAGCTCACCACCGGGGGCCTCCGAGCAGTACTTC.

This sequence joins TRBV6-4 and TRBJ2-7, with 7 bases identical to TRBD1. The CDR3 runs to 15 residues. Germline loops: CDR1 MRHNA, CDR2 SNTAGT. Germline trimming cut 6 bases from V and 4 bases from J; bases unmatched to any gene: 12. This chain's CDR3 is CASRQTGPPTYEQYF. The CDR3 DNA sequence: TGTGCCAGCAGACAGACAGGGCCTCCCACTTACGAGCAGTACTTC.

Here the CDR3 reads CASSQETGTISGANVLTF. CDR3 DNA: TGTGCCAGCAGCCAAGAGACGGGTACCATCTCTGGGGCCAACGTCCTGACTTTC. The chain joins TRBV3-1 (or the pseudogene TRBV3-2) to TRBJ2-6; D unresolved. Germline V gives CDR1 LGHDT, CDR2 YNNKEL (reference sequence). V dropped 0 bases and J dropped 0 bases, with 12 bases sitting between them. The CDR3 runs to 18 residues.

V usage is TRBV10-3 and J usage is TRBJ2-7, with 8 bases aligning to TRBD1. This CDR3 is 14 amino acids long. V gave up 1 base and J gave up 5 bases; unmatched junction bases: 4. Germline V gene sequence: CDR1 ENHRY, CDR2 SYGVKD. DNA for the CDR3: TGTGCCATCAGTGAGTATCAGGGGGCTGACGAGCAGTACTTC. Its protein product is CAISEYQGADEQYF.

The chain links TRBV5-1 to TRBJ2-3, with 9 bases that match TRBD1. Germline lookup yields CDR1 SGHRS and CDR2 YFSETQ. Unmatched junction bases numbered 2, after V lost 3 bases and J lost 3 bases. The length of the CDR3 is 14 residues. The CDR3 bases are TGCGCCAGCAGCTCGGGGACAGGGACAGATACGCAGTATTTT. Its translation is CASSSGTGTDTQYF.

CDR3 in DNA: TGTGCCAGCGGTCGCCGGGAGGGGAATTCACCCCTCCACTTT. This sequence encodes CASGRREGNSPLHF. This rearrangement joins TRBV27 to TRBJ1-6, with D perhaps matching TRBD1 (5 bases). Germline V CDR1 and CDR2: MNHEY, SMNVEV (reference sequence). This CDR3 has 14 amino acids. Trimming cost V 8 bases and J 7 bases, with 15 bases left between them.

The chain is built from TRBV5-1 and TRBJ1-1, with D uncertain. V lost 1 base and J lost 1, with 8 bases in between. This CDR3 has 14 residues. CDR1 SGHRS and CDR2 YFSETQ come from the germline V gene. The CDR3 bases are TGCGCCAGCAGCTTGAGAGGAGAGAACACTGAAGCTTTCTTT. Protein sequence: CASSLRGENTEAFF.

The chain uses TRBV9 and TRBJ1-6, with TRBD1 matching 7 bases. Germline V CDR1 and CDR2: SGDLS, YYNGEE. V was pared by 3 bases and J by 7 bases, with 7 bases of the junction left unmatched. This CDR3 spans 15 amino acids. The CDR3 spells CASSGRQGDNSPLHF. Here the CDR3 DNA reads TGTGCCAGCAGCGGACGACAGGGAGACAATTCACCCCTCCACTTT.

The chain carries TRBV7-2 and TRBJ2-3, with 9 nucleotides matching TRBD2. Trimming cost V 1 base and J 2 bases; bases outside gene matches: 7. The CDR3 is made up of 17 amino acids. Germline CDR1 and CDR2: SGHTA and FQGNSA. The CDR3 loop reads CASSLEAGTSFTDTQYF. The CDR3 nucleotides read TGTGCCAGCAGCTTAGAGGCCGGGACTAGCTTCACAGATACGCAGTATTTT.

This chain links TRBV6-5 with TRBJ1-2; 9 bases are a match to TRBD1. The CDR3 consists of 14 residues. The V segment lost 6 bases and the J segment 1 base; nucleotides outside the gene matches: 3. Germline V gene data show CDR1 as MNHEY and CDR2 as SVGAGI. CDR3 bases: TGTGCCAGCAGCGGGACAGGGAGTAACTATGGCTACACCTTC. Translated: CASSGTGSNYGYTF.

V gene TRBV7-2 combines with J gene TRBJ2-2; TRBD1 matches 10 bases. V dropped 3 bases and J dropped 3; count of bases not matched to a gene: 1. CDR1 and CDR2 from the germline V gene are SGHTA and FQGNSA. This CDR3 region has 15 residues. The CDR3 sequence: CASSLDRGYTGELFF. The CDR3 DNA reads TGTGCCAGCAGCTTGGACAGGGGGTACACCGGGGAGCTGTTTTTT.

This clone has just a few counts. The chain carries TRBV5-6 and TRBJ1-5; 12 bases are shared with TRBD1. Germline CDR1 and CDR2: SGHDT and YYEEEE. The CDR3 is made up of 15 amino acids. J lost 7 bases, V lost 4 bases, and 6 bases had no gene match. CDR3 sequence: CASSQGQGAVQPQHF. DNA for the CDR3: TGTGCCAGCAGCCAGGGACAGGGGGCGGTCCAGCCCCAGCATTTT.

V and J are TRBV5-1 and TRBJ2-3; 7 nucleotides agree with TRBD2. This CDR3 is 16 amino acids long. After removal of 0 bases from V and 0 bases from J, the junction contained 4 bases not matched to a gene. CDR1 is SGHRS and CDR2 is YFSETQ in the germline V gene. As DNA, the CDR3 is TGCGCCAGCAGCTTGGAAAGGCGGGGGAGCACAGATACGCAGTATTTT. Encoded protein: CASSLERRGSTDTQYF.

The chain has TRBV5-1 and TRBJ1-4; 9 nucleotides line up with TRBD1. The V gene's germline CDR1 is SGHRS and CDR2 YFSETQ. CDR3 length: 17 amino acids. The ends lost 4 bases at V and 0 bases at J; junction bases unmatched: 7. In nucleotides, the CDR3 is TGCGCCAGCAGCCCTGGACAGGGGTATGCAACTAATGAAAAACTGTTTTTT. Translation gives CASSPGQGYATNEKLFF.

The V and J genes are TRBV7-2 and TRBJ1-4; 7 positions match TRBD1. The V and J ends lost 5 bases and 8 bases, in that order; junction bases with no gene match: 14. Germline CDR1 is SGHTA and CDR2 is FQGNSA. The CDR3 runs to 16 residues. CDR3 residues: CASSPEPDRVKEKLFF. The CDR3 DNA is TGTGCCAGCAGCCCCGAACCCGACAGGGTGAAGGAAAAACTGTTTTTT.

Only a few counts were recorded for this clone. The chain uses TRBV27 and TRBJ1-5; 7 bases line up with TRBD1. Per germline, CDR1 MNHEY and CDR2 SMNVEV (reference sequence). Trimming at V came to 4 bases and at J to 5 bases, leaving 5 bases not matched to a gene. The CDR3 loop spans 14 amino acids. In nucleotides, the CDR3 is TGTGCCAGCAGTTACAGGGGCGCTCATCAGCCCCAGCATTTT. Translated, it gives CASSYRGAHQPQHF.

V is TRBV4-3 and J is TRBJ2-1, with 10 bases aligning to TRBD2. V dropped 3 bases and J dropped 8; count of bases not matched to a gene: 13. This CDR3 is 17 amino acids long. The germline gives CDR1 LGHNA, CDR2 YSLEER. CDR3 bases: TGCGCCAGCAGCCATGTCCGAGGAGCGGGGGGGTACGATGAGCAGTTCTTC. This sequence encodes CASSHVRGAGGYDEQFF.

This clone appeared once. V gene TRBV23-1 combines with J gene TRBJ1-5, with 10 positions matching TRBD1. TRBV23-1 is flagged as an ORF with uncertain function. J lost 6 bases, V lost 0 bases, and 2 bases had no gene match. This CDR3 comprises 15 residues. CDR3 protein: CASSQSRTGGQPQHF. Here the CDR3 DNA reads TGCGCCAGCAGTCAATCTCGGACAGGGGGTCAGCCCCAGCATTTT.

The genes are TRBV19 and TRBJ2-7, with 10 bases matching TRBD2. Per germline, CDR1 LNHDA and CDR2 SQIVND (reference sequence). V lost 4 bases, J lost 3 bases, and 3 bases stayed unmatched. The CDR3 contains 14 residues. The CDR3 coding sequence is TGTGCCAGTAGTAAGAGCGGGGGGGGCTACGAGCAGTACTTC. Residues: CASSKSGGGYEQYF.

This CDR3 reads CASSLAPGQGTGYTF. The CDR3 DNA sequence: TGTGCCAGCAGCTTAGCGCCCGGACAGGGAACAGGCTACACCTTC. The gene calls are TRBV7-2 and TRBJ1-2; 8 bases map to TRBD1. The CDR3 has 15 residues. The germline V gene has CDR1 SGHTA and CDR2 FQGNSA. V gave up 0 bases and J gave up 8 bases; unmatched junction bases: 8.

The chain combines TRBV7-7 with TRBJ2-5; 9 positions match TRBD2. This CDR3 region has 15 residues. Unmatched junction bases numbered 3, after V lost 4 bases and J lost 0 bases. Germline loops: CDR1 SSHAT, CDR2 FNYEAQ (reference sequence). CDR3 nucleotides: TGTGCCAGCAGCTGGGCGGGGGGGTACCAAGAGACCCAGTACTTC. Encoded protein: CASSWAGGYQETQYF.